The clone carrying this T cell receptor beta chain showed up just once. Its antigen is still unknown. This sample was taken from a study of cytomegalovirus exposure and HLA in healthy donors. Across the study: Most genotyped donors, around 86% of about 360, had Caucasian-associated genetic ancestry. Study conclusions and caveats: Analyzed later, association rates of TCRs varied across HLA loci, with DRB1 most and HLA-C fewest. Many donors shared some public TCRs, even though most TCR sequences were rare.

In the PCR, 60 Vbeta and 13 Jbeta primers were used. Clones were sequenced by immunoSEQ multiplex PCR, and TCRdb holds only the in-frame ones, with some missing. The sample consists of around 160,000 clones, around four fifths of them appearing once. Per the germline V gene, CDR1 is LNHNV and CDR2 is YYDKDF (reference sequence). This CDR3 has 10 amino acids. Trimming removed 11 bases from V and 6 bases from J, with 8 bases in between. The chain recombines TRBV15 with TRBJ1-5, with a tentative D call TRBD1 (5 bases). Sequencing was carried out using PBMCs. The origin of this receptor is a man aged 18 to 29 in good health and CMV-seropositive. The CDR3 sequence is CAAGIQPQHF. The CDR3 DNA reads as TGTGCCGCAGGGATTCAGCCCCAGCATTTT. Filled out from reference TRBV15 and TRBJ1-5, the complete variable domain reads DAMVIQNPRYQVTQFGKPVTLSCSQTLNHNVMYWYQQKSSQAPKLLFHYYDKDFNNEADTPDNFQSRRPNTSFCFLDIRSPGLGDTAMYLCAAGIQPQHFGDGTRLSIL.